This T cell receptor beta chain was found in a study of T-cell memory formation after mild COVID-19. Study results and caveats: There were some responding clones in pre-infection memory, which suggested that cross-reactive memory had joined.

Barcoded TCR alpha and TCR beta cDNA libraries with UMIs came from 5'RACE using constant-segment primers. TCRdb analysed the 5' RACE reads with MiXCR anew, one entry per CDR3 protein. The sample includes roughly 400,000 distinct CDR3 sequences, less than 25% seen only once; the top ten take around 8.1%. As to this clonotype: No antigen is known for it.

This receptor was identified in an adult woman who had mild COVID-19 (a few samples of this study predate the infection). Cell type and time point are not known. Specimen: PBMCs or a T cell subset sorted from them (not recorded which).

The CDR3 DNA is TGCGCCAGCACTTTGGGTATTAGCCTCACAGATACGCAGTATTTT. It codes for CASTLGISLTDTQYF. J is TRBJ2-3 and V is TRBV5-1; D remains unclear. This CDR3 has 15 residues. V lost 6 bases and J lost 2, with 16 bases in between. The germline CDR1 and CDR2 sequences are SGHRS and YFSETQ.